The subject of this entry is one TCR beta chain. This sample was taken from a study of control samples from healthy donors and cancer patients. This table comes from immunoSEQ multiplex PCR, and its TCRdb copy is limited to in-frame clones, with some not included. The table records 120,000 or so clones, roughly 90% of them present only once. The germline V gene encodes CDR1 MGHRA and CDR2 YSYEKL. V lost 0 bases and J lost 4; bases outside the gene matches: 7. This CDR3 is built from 16 residues. The TCR sequence derives from a woman aged 55-69 years with lung cancer. The sample consisted of PBMCs. V gene TRBV4-1 combines with J gene TRBJ1-2, with TRBD1 matching over 8 bases. The CDR3 DNA is TGCGCCAGCAGCCAAGACACAGGGGGAATTGGCTATGGCTACACCTTC. Residues: CASSQDTGGIGYGYTF.